The 19 T cell receptor beta chains below come from one sample, sequenced in a study of response to subunit inactivated influenza vaccine. TCRdb independently ran MiXCR on the RT-PCR reads; one entry per CDR3 protein. The table includes about 620,000 distinct CDR3 sequences, approximately 10% detected once. These data were also reused for a study on T cells expressing NK-cell markers. This second report adds: Beta-chain TCR cDNA was generated via 5'RACE template switching with UMIs.

The sample was PBMCs from blood, taken on the day of vaccination. The receptors shown here come from a man aged 45-65 years who received an inactivated influenza vaccine.

In this sample, this clonotype turned up a few times. The V gene is TRBV20-1, the J gene TRBJ2-7; 8 bases are a match to TRBD1. J was trimmed by 6 bases and V by 7 bases; bases with no gene match: 11. The V gene's germline CDR1 is DFQATT and CDR2 SNEGSKA (reference sequence). The CDR3 is 13 residues long. CDR3: CSVPGTGLIEQYF. CDR3 bases: TGCAGTGTACCCGGGACAGGTCTGATCGAGCAGTACTTC.

This sequence joins TRBV4-2 and TRBJ1-6; 12 nucleotides line up with TRBD1. The CDR3 runs to 15 residues. Losses at the gene ends were 8 bases for V and 12 bases for J; bases not matched to a gene: 11. Germline-derived CDR1 and CDR2 are LGHNA and YNFKEQ. CDR3 protein: CASSKEGTGGQPLHF. CDR3 sequence (DNA): TGTGCCAGCTCCAAGGAGGGGACAGGGGGCCAACCCCTCCACTTT.

This clonotype was detected a few times. J is TRBJ2-7 and V is TRBV29-1; 8 nucleotides agree with TRBD1. Germline CDR1 and CDR2: SQVTM and ANQGSEA. This CDR3 comprises 11 residues. Germline trimming cut 6 bases from V and 6 bases from J; bases unmatched to any gene: 4. The CDR3 protein is CSVSTGVEQYF. CDR3 coding DNA: TGCAGCGTGTCGACAGGGGTCGAGCAGTACTTC.

The chain uses TRBV27 and TRBJ2-5; D might be TRBD2 (6 bases). Germline V gives CDR1 MNHEY, CDR2 SMNVEV (reference sequence). The ends were cut back, 6 bases at V and 2 bases at J, with 10 bases in the middle. CDR3 length: 13 residues. CDR3 sequence: CASRGLNQETQYF. CDR3 sequence (DNA): TGTGCCAGCAGGGGACTGAATCAAGAGACCCAGTACTTC.

The chain recombines TRBV7-9 with TRBJ2-1; D not certain. The germline CDR1 and CDR2 sequences are SEHNR and FQNEAQ (reference sequence). Trimming stripped 5 bases from V and 15 bases from J, with 8 bases between. The CDR3 is 9 amino acids. CDR3 loop: CASSRLGFF. CDR3 DNA sequence: TGTGCCAGCAGCCGTCTGGGGTTCTTC.

This clonotype was counted a few times. The J gene is TRBJ2-1, the V gene TRBV18; D is uncertain. Germline CDR1 is KGHSH and CDR2 is LQKENI. The V gene lost 3 bases and the J gene lost 0 bases, with 9 bases spanning the gap. This CDR3 is built from 15 residues. CDR3: CASSPWASSYNEQFF. CDR3 nucleotides: TGTGCCAGCTCACCGTGGGCGAGCTCCTACAATGAGCAGTTCTTC.

This clonotype was seen a few times. The V and J genes are TRBV6-2 or TRBV6-3 and TRBJ2-5, with 8 bases aligning to TRBD2. Losses at the gene ends were 6 bases for V and 2 bases for J; bases not matched to a gene: 5. The germline CDR1 and CDR2 sequences are MNHEY and SVGEGT. The CDR3 has 14 residues. The DNA of the CDR3 is TGTGCCAGCAGGATAGCGGGGATTCAAGAGACCCAGTACTTC. Its translation: CASRIAGIQETQYF.

V is TRBV6-2 or TRBV6-3 and J is TRBJ2-3, with a possible D match to TRBD2 (6 bases). Germline-derived CDR1 and CDR2 are MNHEY and SVGEGT. Trimming removed 6 bases from V and 1 base from J, with 8 bases in between. The CDR3 spans 13 residues. The CDR3 DNA follows: TGTGCCAGCAGACCGGGGGGCACAGATACGCAGTATTTT. This sequence encodes CASRPGGTDTQYF.

This clonotype occurred once. This may be a read error, as it is one base from a much larger clone. The chain carries TRBV7-2 and TRBJ1-2; D gene ambiguous. Germline lookup yields CDR1 SGHTA and CDR2 FQGNSA. This CDR3 is 15 amino acids long. The V gene lost 5 bases and the J gene lost 7 bases, with 20 bases spanning the gap. In nucleotides, the CDR3 is TGTGCCAGCAGCGCCCCAAGGTTGCTCTACTGTGGCTACACCTTC. Its protein is CASSAPRLLYCGYTF.

This clonotype was seen only a few times. The CDR3 protein is CASSPGQHTGELFF. CDR3 coding DNA: TGCGCCAGCAGCCCCGGACAGCACACCGGGGAGCTGTTTTTT. The rearrangement uses TRBV5-1 and TRBJ2-2; possible D gene TRBD1, 6 bases. Germline CDR1 reads SGHRS; CDR2 reads YFSETQ. This CDR3 region has 14 residues. V lost 4 bases, J lost 3 bases, and 10 bases lay in between.

This clonotype was recorded a few times. DNA of the CDR3: TGTGCCAGCAGTCCAGACCCCAGACTAACCCGATTCCATGATACGCAGTATTTT. This gives the protein CASSPDPRLTRFHDTQYF. This chain connects TRBV12-3 or TRBV12-4 to TRBJ2-3; maybe TRBD2 (5 bases). CDR3 size: 18 residues. Trimming shortened V by 5 bases and J by 6 bases, and 27 bases separated the two germline ends.

The J gene is TRBJ1-5, the V gene TRBV20-1; D gene unclear. Germline-derived CDR1 and CDR2 are DFQATT and SNEGSKA (reference sequence). V lost 3 bases, J lost 2 bases, and 11 bases lay in between. This CDR3 is built from 14 residues. DNA of the CDR3: TGCAGTGCTAGTGGCGCAACGCGCAATCAGCCCCAGCATTTT. This codes for CSASGATRNQPQHF.

This clonotype has at least ten counts. The V and J genes are TRBV7-9 and TRBJ2-7; D remains unclear. V lost 3 bases and J 4 bases, leaving 10 bases between the germline ends. The CDR3 has 13 residues. The germline V gene encodes CDR1 SEHNR and CDR2 FQNEAQ (reference sequence). CDR3 DNA sequence: TGTGCCAGCAGCTTTCCTGCAAGTTACGAGCAGTACTTC. This sequence encodes CASSFPASYEQYF.

Many counts were recorded for this clonotype. This sequence joins TRBV3-1 and TRBJ1-5; tentatively, D is TRBD1 (5 bases). Germline CDR1 and CDR2: LGHDT and YNNKEL (reference sequence). The germline V and J ends were trimmed by 5 bases and 3 bases, with 8 bases remaining between them. CDR3 length equals 13 residues. In nucleotides, the CDR3 is TGTGCCAGCAGCGACAGCTTCAATCAGCCCCAGCATTTT. Translation gives CASSDSFNQPQHF.

This clonotype was detected a few times. V gene TRBV6-2 or TRBV6-3 combines with J gene TRBJ2-6, with a possible D match to TRBD1 (6 bases). CDR3 length equals 15 residues. Trimming removed 7 bases at V and 1 base at J, with 11 bases between. The germline CDR1 and CDR2 sequences are MNHEY and SVGEGT. Here the CDR3 DNA reads TGTGCCAGCAAAGAAGGGGGATCTGGGGCCAACGTCCTGACTTTC. Translating it yields CASKEGGSGANVLTF.

This clonotype was seen more than once but under ten times. V usage is TRBV7-6 and J usage is TRBJ2-7; the D gene is possibly TRBD2 (5 bases). The CDR3 covers 13 residues. V lost 5 bases to trimming and J lost 6 bases, with 14 bases between them. The germline CDR1 and CDR2 sequences are SGHVS and FNYEAQ. CDR3 sequence reads: CASSPSYAGEQYF. CDR3 in DNA: TGTGCCAGCAGCCCGTCTTACGCGGGCGAGCAGTACTTC.

This clonotype has only a few counts. The chain employs TRBV7-8 and TRBJ2-5, with D maybe TRBD1 (7 bases). The germline V gene encodes CDR1 SGHVS and CDR2 FQNEAQ. The CDR3 runs to 18 residues. Trimming pared 0 bases from V and 5 bases from J, leaving 22 bases between. CDR3 amino acids: CASSLAYRSRGVRETQYF. DNA for the CDR3: TGTGCCAGCAGCTTAGCCTATAGGTCCAGGGGGGTCCGCGAGACCCAGTACTTC.

The table lists this clonotype with a few counts. The chain is built from TRBV6-2 or TRBV6-3 and TRBJ1-1, with D perhaps TRBD1 (5 bases). Trimming took off 6 bases at V and 2 bases at J, with 19 bases between the two ends. The CDR3 loop spans 16 amino acids. The germline gives CDR1 MNHEY, CDR2 SVGEGT. In DNA form, the CDR3 reads TGTGCCAGCAGCCGCTTTACAATCCGGGACAACACTGAAGCTTTCTTT. Encoded protein: CASSRFTIRDNTEAFF.

This clonotype has at least ten counts. The V gene is TRBV15, the J gene TRBJ1-2; D uncertain. The germline V gene has CDR1 LNHNV and CDR2 YYDKDF (reference sequence). This CDR3 contains 13 residues. V lost 0 bases, J lost 7 bases, and 9 bases lay in between. This chain's CDR3 is CATSRDRLGGYTF. The CDR3 bases are TGTGCCACCAGCAGAGATCGGCTGGGTGGCTACACCTTC.